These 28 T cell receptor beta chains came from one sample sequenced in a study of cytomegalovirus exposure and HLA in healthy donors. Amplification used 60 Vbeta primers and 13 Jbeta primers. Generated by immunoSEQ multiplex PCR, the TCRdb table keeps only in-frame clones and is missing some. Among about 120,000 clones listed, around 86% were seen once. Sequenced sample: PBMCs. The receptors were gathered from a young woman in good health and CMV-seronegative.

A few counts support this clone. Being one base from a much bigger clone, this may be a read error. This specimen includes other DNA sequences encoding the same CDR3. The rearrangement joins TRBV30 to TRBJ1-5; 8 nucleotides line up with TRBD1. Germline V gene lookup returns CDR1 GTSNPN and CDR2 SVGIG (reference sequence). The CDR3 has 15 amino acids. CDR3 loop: CAWRMGTGSNQPQHF. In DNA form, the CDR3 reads TGCGCCTGGAGAATGGGGACAGGAAGCAATCAGCCCCAGCATTTT.

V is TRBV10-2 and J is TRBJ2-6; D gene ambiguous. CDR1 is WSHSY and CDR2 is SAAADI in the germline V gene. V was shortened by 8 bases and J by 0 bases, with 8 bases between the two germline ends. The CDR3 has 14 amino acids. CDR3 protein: CASLSSSGANVLTF. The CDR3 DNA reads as TGCGCCAGCCTAAGTTCCTCTGGGGCCAACGTCCTGACTTTC.

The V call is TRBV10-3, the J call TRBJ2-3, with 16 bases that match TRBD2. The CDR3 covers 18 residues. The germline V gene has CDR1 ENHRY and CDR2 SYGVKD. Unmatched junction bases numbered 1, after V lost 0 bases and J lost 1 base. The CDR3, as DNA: TGTGCCATCAGTGAGTCTGGGACTAGCGGGAGGGGCACAGATACGCAGTATTTT. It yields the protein CAISESGTSGRGTDTQYF.

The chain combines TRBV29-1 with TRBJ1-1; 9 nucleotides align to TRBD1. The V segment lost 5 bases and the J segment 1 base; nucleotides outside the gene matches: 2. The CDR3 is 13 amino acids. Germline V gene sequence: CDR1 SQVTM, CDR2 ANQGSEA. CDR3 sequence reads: CSVKQGANTEAFF. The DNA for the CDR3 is TGCAGCGTTAAACAGGGGGCGAACACTGAAGCTTTCTTT.

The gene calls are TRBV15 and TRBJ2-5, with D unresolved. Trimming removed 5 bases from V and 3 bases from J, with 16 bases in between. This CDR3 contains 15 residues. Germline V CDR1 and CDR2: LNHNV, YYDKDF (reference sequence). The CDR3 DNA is TGTGCCACCAGCCCGACTTACTCGAAGGAAGAGACCCAGTACTTC. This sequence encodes CATSPTYSKEETQYF. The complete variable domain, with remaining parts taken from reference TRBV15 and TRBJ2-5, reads DAMVIQNPRYQVTQFGKPVTLSCSQTLNHNVMYWYQQKSSQAPKLLFHYYDKDFNNEADTPDNFQSRRPNTSFCFLDIRSPGLGDTAMYLCATSPTYSKEETQYFGPGTRLLVL.

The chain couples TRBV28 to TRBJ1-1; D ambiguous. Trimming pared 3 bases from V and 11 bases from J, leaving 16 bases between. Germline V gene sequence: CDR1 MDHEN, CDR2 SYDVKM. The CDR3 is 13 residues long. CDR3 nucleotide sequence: TGTGCCAGCAGTTTCACCTTGACGCGGGCCGCTTTCTTT. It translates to CASSFTLTRAAFF.

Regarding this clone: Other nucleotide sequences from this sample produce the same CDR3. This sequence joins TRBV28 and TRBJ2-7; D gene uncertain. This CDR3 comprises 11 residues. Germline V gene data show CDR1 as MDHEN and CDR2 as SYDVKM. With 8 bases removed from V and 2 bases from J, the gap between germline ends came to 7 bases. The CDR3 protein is CASSVTYEQYF. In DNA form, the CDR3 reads TGTGCCAGCTCGGTCACCTACGAGCAGTACTTC. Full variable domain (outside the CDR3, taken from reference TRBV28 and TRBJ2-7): DVKVTQSSRYLVKRTGEKVFLECVQDMDHENMFWYRQDPGLGLRLIYFSYDVKMKEKGDIPEGYSVSREKKERFSLILESASTNQTSMYLCASSVTYEQYFGPGTRLTVT.

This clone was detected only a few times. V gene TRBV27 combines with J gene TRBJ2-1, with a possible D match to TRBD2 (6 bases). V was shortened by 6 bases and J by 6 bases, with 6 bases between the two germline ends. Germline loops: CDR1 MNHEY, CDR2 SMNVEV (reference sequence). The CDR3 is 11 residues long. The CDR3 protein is CASRGLNEQFF. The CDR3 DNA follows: TGTGCCAGCAGGGGACTCAATGAGCAGTTCTTC.

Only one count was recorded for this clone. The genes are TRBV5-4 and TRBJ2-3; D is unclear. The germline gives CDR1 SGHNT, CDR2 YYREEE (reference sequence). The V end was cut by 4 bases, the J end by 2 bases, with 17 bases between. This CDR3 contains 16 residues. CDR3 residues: CASSRPRATDTDTQYF. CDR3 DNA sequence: TGTGCCAGCAGCCGACCTCGAGCGACCGACACAGATACGCAGTATTTT. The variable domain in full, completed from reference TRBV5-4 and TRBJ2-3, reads ETGVTQSPTHLIKTRGQQVTLRCSSQSGHNTVSWYQQALGQGPQFIFQYYREEENGRGNFPPRFSGLQFPNYSSELNVNALELDDSALYLCASSRPRATDTDTQYFGPGTRLTVL.

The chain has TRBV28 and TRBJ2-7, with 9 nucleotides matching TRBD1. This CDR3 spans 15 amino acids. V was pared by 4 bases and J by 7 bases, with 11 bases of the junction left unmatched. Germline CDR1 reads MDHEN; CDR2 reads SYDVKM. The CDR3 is CASSSRTGVSWEQYF. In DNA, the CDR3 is TGTGCCAGCAGTTCGAGGACAGGGGTATCTTGGGAGCAGTACTTC.

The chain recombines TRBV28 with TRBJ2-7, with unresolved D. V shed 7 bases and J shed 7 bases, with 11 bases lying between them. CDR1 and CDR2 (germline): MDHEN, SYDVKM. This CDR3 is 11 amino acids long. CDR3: CASTAMREQYF. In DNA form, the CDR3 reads TGTGCCAGCACCGCCATGCGTGAGCAGTACTTC.

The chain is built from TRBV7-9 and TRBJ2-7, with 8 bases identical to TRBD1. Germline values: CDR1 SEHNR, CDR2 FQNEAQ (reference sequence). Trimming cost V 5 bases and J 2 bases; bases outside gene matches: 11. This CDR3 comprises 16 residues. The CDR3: CASSPTPGQGTYEQYF. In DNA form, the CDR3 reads TGTGCCAGCAGCCCGACCCCCGGACAGGGTACCTACGAGCAGTACTTC.

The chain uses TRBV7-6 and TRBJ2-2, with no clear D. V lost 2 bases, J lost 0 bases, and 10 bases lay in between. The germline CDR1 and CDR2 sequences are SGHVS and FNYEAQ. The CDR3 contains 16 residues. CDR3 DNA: TGTGCCAGCAGCTTACTTTCAGCGTCGAACACCGGGGAGCTGTTTTTT. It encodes CASSLLSASNTGELFF. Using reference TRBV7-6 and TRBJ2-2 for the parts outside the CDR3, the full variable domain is GAGVSQSPRYKVTKRGQDVALRCDPISGHVSLYWYRQALGQGPEFLTYFNYEAQQDKSGLPNDRFSAERPEGSISTLTIQRTEQRDSAMYRCASSLLSASNTGELFFGEGSRLTVL.

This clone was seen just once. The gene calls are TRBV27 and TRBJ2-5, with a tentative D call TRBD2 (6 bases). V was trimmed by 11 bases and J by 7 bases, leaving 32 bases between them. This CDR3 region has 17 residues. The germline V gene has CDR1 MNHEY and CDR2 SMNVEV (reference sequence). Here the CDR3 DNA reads TGTGCCCCCTCAATCCTCCTAGTCGCTTTGTGGCGGGGGACCCAGTACTTC. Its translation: CAPSILLVALWRGTQYF.

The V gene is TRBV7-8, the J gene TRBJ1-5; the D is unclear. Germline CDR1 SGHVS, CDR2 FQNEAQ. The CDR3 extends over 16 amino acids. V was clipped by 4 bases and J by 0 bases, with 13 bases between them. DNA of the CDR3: TGTGCCAGCAGCTCCCCTGCGGGTTATAGCAATCAGCCCCAGCATTTT. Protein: CASSSPAGYSNQPQHF.

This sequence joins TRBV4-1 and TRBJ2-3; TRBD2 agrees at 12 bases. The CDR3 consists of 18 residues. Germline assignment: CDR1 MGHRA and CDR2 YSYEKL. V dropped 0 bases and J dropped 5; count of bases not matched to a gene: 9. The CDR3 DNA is TGCGCCAGCAGCCAAGAAACTAGCGGGAGGCTCGGGGTAGATACGCAGTATTTT. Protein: CASSQETSGRLGVDTQYF.

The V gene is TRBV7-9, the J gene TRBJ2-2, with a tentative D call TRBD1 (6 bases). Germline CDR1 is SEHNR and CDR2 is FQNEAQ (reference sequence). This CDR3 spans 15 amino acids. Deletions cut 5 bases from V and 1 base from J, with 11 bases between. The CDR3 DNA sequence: TGTGCCAGCAGCCTCGGGACACTGAACACCGGGGAGCTGTTTTTT. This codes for CASSLGTLNTGELFF.

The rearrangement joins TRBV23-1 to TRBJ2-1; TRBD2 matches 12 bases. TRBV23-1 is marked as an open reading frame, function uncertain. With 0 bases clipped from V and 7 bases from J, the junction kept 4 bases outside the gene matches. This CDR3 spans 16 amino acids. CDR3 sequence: CASSQSRLAGGNEQFF. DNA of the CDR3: TGCGCCAGCAGTCAATCTCGGCTAGCGGGGGGGAATGAGCAGTTCTTC.

In DNA, the CDR3 is TGTGCCAGCAGTTTTCCAGGGTACGAGCAGTACTTC. This translates into CASSFPGYEQYF. J is TRBJ2-7 and V is TRBV28; D is perhaps TRBD1 (5 bases). CDR3 length: 12 residues. In germline, CDR1 is MDHEN, CDR2 SYDVKM. Trimming left V 3 bases short and J 4 bases short, with 7 bases between.

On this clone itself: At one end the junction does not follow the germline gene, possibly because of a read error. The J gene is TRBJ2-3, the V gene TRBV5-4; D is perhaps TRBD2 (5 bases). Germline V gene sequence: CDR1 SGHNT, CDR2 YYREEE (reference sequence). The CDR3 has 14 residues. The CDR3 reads CACSSERLTDTQYF. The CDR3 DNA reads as TGTGCCTGCAGCTCCGAGCGGCTCACAGATACGCAGTATTTT.

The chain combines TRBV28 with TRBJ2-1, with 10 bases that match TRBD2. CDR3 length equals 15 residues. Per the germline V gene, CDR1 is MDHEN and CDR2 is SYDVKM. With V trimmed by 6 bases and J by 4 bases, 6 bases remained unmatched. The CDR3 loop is CASRGAGGPYNEQFF. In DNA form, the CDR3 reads TGTGCCAGCAGGGGAGCGGGAGGGCCGTACAATGAGCAGTTCTTC.

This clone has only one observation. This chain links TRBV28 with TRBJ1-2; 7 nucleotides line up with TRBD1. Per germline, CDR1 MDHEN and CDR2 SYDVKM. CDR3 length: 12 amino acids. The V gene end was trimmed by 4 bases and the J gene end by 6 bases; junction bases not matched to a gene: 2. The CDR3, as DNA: TGTGCCAGCAGTTCACAGGGGAATGGCTACACCTTC. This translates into CASSSQGNGYTF.

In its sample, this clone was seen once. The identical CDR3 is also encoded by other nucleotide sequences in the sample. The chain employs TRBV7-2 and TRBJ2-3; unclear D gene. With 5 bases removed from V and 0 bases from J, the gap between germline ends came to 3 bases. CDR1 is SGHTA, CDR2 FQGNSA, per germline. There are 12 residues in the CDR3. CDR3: CASSLSTDTQYF. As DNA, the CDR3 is TGTGCCAGCAGCCTTAGCACAGATACGCAGTATTTT.

CDR3 loop: CASSLANEQFF. CDR3 in DNA: TGCGCCAGCAGCTTAGCGAATGAGCAGTTCTTC. The V gene is TRBV5-1, the J gene TRBJ2-1, with unresolved D. This CDR3 has 11 residues. The V and J ends lost 2 bases and 7 bases respectively, with 4 bases between them. The germline V gene encodes CDR1 SGHRS and CDR2 YFSETQ.

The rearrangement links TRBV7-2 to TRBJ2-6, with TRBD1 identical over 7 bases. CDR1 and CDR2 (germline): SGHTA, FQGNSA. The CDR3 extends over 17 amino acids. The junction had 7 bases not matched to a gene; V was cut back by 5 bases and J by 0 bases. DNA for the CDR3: TGTGCCAGCAGCCCATGGACAGGCCGCTCTGGGGCCAACGTCCTGACTTTC. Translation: CASSPWTGRSGANVLTF.

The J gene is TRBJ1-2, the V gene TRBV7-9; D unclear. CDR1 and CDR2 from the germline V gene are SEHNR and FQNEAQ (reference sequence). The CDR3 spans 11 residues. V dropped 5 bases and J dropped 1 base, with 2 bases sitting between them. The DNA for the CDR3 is TGTGCCAGCAGCCGTAACTATGGCTACACCTTC. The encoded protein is CASSRNYGYTF.

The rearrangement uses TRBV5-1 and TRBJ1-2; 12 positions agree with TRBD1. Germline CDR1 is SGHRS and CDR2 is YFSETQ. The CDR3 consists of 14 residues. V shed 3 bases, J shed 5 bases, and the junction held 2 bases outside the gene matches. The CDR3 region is CASSSGQGAYGYTF. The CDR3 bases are TGCGCCAGCAGCTCGGGACAGGGGGCGTATGGCTACACCTTC.

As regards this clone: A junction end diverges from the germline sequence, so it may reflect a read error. Written as DNA, the CDR3 is TGTGCCACCGGCAGAGCCCACGGGGAGACCCAGTACTTC. It encodes CATGRAHGETQYF. J is TRBJ2-5 and V is TRBV15; D is undetermined. CDR3 length: 13 amino acids. The germline gives CDR1 LNHNV, CDR2 YYDKDF (reference sequence).